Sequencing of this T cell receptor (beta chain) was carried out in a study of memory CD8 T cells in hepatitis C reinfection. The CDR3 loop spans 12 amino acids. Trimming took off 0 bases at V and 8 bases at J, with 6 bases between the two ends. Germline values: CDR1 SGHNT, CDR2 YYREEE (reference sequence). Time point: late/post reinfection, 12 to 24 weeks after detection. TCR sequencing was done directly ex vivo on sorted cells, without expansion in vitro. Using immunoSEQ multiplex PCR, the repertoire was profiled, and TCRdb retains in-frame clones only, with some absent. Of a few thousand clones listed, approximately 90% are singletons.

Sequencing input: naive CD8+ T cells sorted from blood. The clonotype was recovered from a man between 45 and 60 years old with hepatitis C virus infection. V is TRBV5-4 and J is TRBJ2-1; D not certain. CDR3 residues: CASSLGSDEQFF. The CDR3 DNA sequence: TGTGCCAGCAGCTTGGGTTCTGATGAGCAGTTCTTC.